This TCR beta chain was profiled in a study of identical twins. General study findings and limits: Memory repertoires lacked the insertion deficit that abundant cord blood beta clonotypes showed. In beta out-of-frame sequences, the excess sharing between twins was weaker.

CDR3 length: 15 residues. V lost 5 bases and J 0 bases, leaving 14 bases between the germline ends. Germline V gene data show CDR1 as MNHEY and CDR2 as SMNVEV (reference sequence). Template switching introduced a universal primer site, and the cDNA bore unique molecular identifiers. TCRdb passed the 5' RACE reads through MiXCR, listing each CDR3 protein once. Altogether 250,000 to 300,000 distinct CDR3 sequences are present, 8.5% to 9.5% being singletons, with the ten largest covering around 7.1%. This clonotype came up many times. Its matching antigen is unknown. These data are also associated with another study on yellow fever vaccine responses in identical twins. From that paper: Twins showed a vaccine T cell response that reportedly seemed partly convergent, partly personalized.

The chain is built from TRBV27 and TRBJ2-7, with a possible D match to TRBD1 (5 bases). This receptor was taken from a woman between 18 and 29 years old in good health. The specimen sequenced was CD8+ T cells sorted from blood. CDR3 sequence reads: CASSPEQDHSYEQYF. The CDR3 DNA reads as TGTGCCAGCAGTCCGGAACAGGACCACTCCTACGAGCAGTACTTC.